These 12 T cell receptor beta chains were all obtained from the same sample, sequenced in a study of CD8+ T cells in alopecia areata. The treatment: oral pan-JAK inhibitor, 5-10 mg twice daily. Following extraction, RNA underwent reverse transcription to cDNA, which served as the sequencing template. Only in-frame clones appear in the TCRdb table, and some are missing; sequencing was by immunoSEQ multiplex PCR. The data hold approximately 110,000 clones, with 56% observed a single time. The input for sequencing was CD4+ T cells sorted from blood, taken at week 24, from a patient treated with tofacitinib. The receptors shown here come from a human donor with alopecia areata.

The chain combines TRBV15 with TRBJ1-2; D gene ambiguous. The CDR3 is 17 amino acids. V was clipped by 0 bases and J by 4 bases, with 18 bases between them. The germline V gene has CDR1 LNHNV and CDR2 YYDKDF (reference sequence). The CDR3 DNA reads TGTGCCACCAGCAGAGATATAAGCAATCACCCCGCCTATGGCTACACCTTC. Translating it yields CATSRDISNHPAYGYTF.

Points on this clone: One end of the junction does not line up with germline, which may come from a read error. The CDR3 is CASSLDKGRQFF. In DNA, the CDR3 is TGTGCTAGCAGCCTTGACAAGGGACGGCAGTTCTTC. This chain uses TRBV7-7 with TRBJ2-1, with D perhaps TRBD1 or TRBD2 (5 bases each). CDR3 length: 12 residues. The germline V gene has CDR1 SSHAT and CDR2 FNYEAQ (reference sequence).

This chain joins TRBV7-2 and TRBJ2-3, with 7 bases lining up with TRBD2. The germline CDR1 and CDR2 sequences are SGHTA and FQGNSA. The junction had 3 bases not matched to a gene; V was cut back by 3 bases and J by 6 bases. The CDR3 contains 13 residues. CDR3 coding DNA: TGTGCCAGCAGCTTGGGGGGGGACGATACGCAGTATTTT. Translating gives CASSLGGDDTQYF.

The chain uses TRBV18 and TRBJ1-2; D unresolved. V lost 4 bases and J lost 4, with 16 bases in between. The CDR3 spans 15 residues. From germline, CDR1 is KGHSH and CDR2 LQKENI. CDR3: CASSRAPGPVYGYTF. The CDR3 DNA reads TGTGCCAGCTCACGAGCCCCTGGCCCCGTCTATGGCTACACCTTC.

The rearrangement joins TRBV30 to TRBJ2-6; D uncertain. The V gene's germline CDR1 is GTSNPN and CDR2 SVGIG (reference sequence). Trimming took off 4 bases at V and 0 bases at J, with 4 bases between the two ends. This CDR3 region has 13 residues. CDR3: CAWMGSGANVLTF. CDR3 nucleotides: TGTGCCTGGATGGGCTCTGGGGCCAACGTCCTGACTTTC.

The V call is TRBV19, the J call TRBJ1-1, with a tentative D call TRBD1 (5 bases). CDR3 length: 12 residues. Trimming took 6 bases from V and 0 from J, leaving 5 bases between them. CDR1 and CDR2 (germline): LNHDA, SQIVND (reference sequence). CDR3 region: CASRGLNTEAFF. CDR3 in DNA: TGTGCCAGTAGGGGGCTGAACACTGAAGCTTTCTTT. The full variable domain, with the rest looked up from reference TRBV19 and TRBJ1-1, is DGGITQSPKYLFRKEGQNVTLSCEQNLNHDAMYWYRQDPGQGLRLIYYSQIVNDFQKGDIAEGYSVSREKKESFPLTVTSAQKNPTAFYLCASRGLNTEAFFGQGTRLTVV.

The chain joins TRBV7-3 to TRBJ2-2, with D perhaps TRBD1 (5 bases). CDR1 and CDR2 from the germline V gene are SGHTA and FQGTGA. The V end lost 0 bases, the J end lost 4 bases, and 9 bases lay between the germline ends. CDR3 length equals 15 residues. The CDR3 loop is CASSLTSQVTGELFF. The CDR3 DNA reads TGTGCCAGCAGCTTAACCTCACAGGTCACCGGGGAGCTGTTTTTT.

This chain joins TRBV14 and TRBJ2-7, with 10 bases lining up with TRBD1. Looked up from germline, CDR1 is SGHDN and CDR2 is FVKESK. After removal of 4 bases from V and 2 bases from J, the junction contained 11 bases not matched to a gene. This CDR3 has 17 amino acids. The CDR3 spells CASSPVPGQGPTYEQYF. Here the CDR3 DNA reads TGTGCCAGCAGCCCGGTTCCGGGACAGGGGCCAACCTACGAGCAGTACTTC. Combining the CDR3 with reference TRBV14 and TRBJ2-7 gives the whole variable domain EAGVTQFPSHSVIEKGQTVTLRCDPISGHDNLYWYRRVMGKEIKFLLHFVKESKQDESGMPNNRFLAERTGGTYSTLKVQPAELEDSGVYFCASSPVPGQGPTYEQYFGPGTRLTVT.

The gene calls are TRBV4-3 and TRBJ2-5; weak D call: TRBD2 (5 bases). Germline CDR1 is LGHNA and CDR2 is YSLEER. The CDR3 totals 16 residues. V was pared by 0 bases and J by 5 bases, with 16 bases between. The CDR3 DNA reads as TGCGCCAGCAGCCAAGATACGCTAGCTAGAGGGGAGACCCAGTACTTC. This codes for CASSQDTLARGETQYF.

The J gene is TRBJ2-1, the V gene TRBV2; TRBD1 is a possible D gene (6 bases). V lost 7 bases and J 5 bases, leaving 12 bases between the germline ends. The V gene's germline CDR1 is SNHLY and CDR2 FYNNEI. This CDR3 comprises 13 residues. CDR3: CASIRQANNEQFF. CDR3 bases: TGTGCCAGCATCCGACAGGCGAACAATGAGCAGTTCTTC.

This clone has only one observation. The chain combines TRBV2 with TRBJ1-6; 8 bases line up with TRBD1. Germline CDR1 and CDR2: SNHLY and FYNNEI. Losses at the gene ends were 4 bases for V and 13 bases for J; bases not matched to a gene: 6. The CDR3 spans 13 residues. The CDR3 sequence is CASSGTGIFPLHF. The CDR3 coding sequence is TGTGCCAGCAGTGGGACAGGGATTTTTCCCCTCCACTTT.

The V and J genes are TRBV5-1 and TRBJ2-5; D remains ambiguous. This CDR3 comprises 13 residues. Germline V gives CDR1 SGHRS, CDR2 YFSETQ. The V and J ends lost 3 bases and 9 bases respectively, with 15 bases between them. CDR3: CASSSLLGNSQYF. CDR3 nucleotides: TGCGCCAGCAGCTCCTTATTGGGGAACTCCCAGTACTTC.